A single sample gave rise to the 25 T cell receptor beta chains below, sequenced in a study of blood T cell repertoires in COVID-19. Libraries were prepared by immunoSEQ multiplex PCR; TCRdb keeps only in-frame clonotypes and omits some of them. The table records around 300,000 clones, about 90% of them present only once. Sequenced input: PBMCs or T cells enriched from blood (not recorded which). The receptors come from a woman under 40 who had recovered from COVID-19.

The CDR3 loop is CASTTYPGGGEKLFF. The CDR3 DNA reads TGTGCCAGCACTACTTACCCCGGCGGGGGTGAAAAACTGTTTTTT. The gene calls are TRBV6-5 and TRBJ1-4; weak D call: TRBD1 (5 bases). There are 15 residues in the CDR3. Trimming removed 7 bases from V and 7 bases from J, with 19 bases in between. Looked up from germline, CDR1 is MNHEY and CDR2 is SVGAGI.

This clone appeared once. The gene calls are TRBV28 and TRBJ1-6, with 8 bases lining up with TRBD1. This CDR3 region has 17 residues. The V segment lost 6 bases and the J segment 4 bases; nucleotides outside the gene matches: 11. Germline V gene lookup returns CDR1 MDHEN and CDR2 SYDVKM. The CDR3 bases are TGTGCCAGCAGCAAACCGGGACAGGATAATTATAATTCACCCCTCCACTTT. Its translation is CASSKPGQDNYNSPLHF.

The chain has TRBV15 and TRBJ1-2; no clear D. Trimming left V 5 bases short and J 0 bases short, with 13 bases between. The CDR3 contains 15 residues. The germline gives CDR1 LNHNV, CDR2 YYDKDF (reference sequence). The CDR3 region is CATSPHPLANYGYTF. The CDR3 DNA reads TGTGCCACCAGCCCCCACCCCCTAGCTAACTATGGCTACACCTTC.

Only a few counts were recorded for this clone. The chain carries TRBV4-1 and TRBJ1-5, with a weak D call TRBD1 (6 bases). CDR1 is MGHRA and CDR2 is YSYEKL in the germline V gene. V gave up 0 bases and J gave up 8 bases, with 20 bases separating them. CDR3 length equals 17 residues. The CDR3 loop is CASSQDIMGQGKEPQHF. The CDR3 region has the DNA TGCGCCAGCAGCCAAGATATAATGGGTCAGGGGAAAGAGCCCCAGCATTTT.

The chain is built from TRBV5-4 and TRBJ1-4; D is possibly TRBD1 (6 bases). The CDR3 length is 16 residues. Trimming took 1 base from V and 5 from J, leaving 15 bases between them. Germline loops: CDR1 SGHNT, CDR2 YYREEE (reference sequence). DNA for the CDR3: TGTGCCAGCAGCTTGTGGGTCGGGGGGCAAAATGAAAAACTGTTTTTT. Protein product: CASSLWVGGQNEKLFF.

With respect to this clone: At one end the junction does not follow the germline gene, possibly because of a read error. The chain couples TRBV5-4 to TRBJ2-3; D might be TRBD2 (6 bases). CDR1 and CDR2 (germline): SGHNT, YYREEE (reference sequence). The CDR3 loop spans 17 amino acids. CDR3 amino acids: CASSLELASTSTDTQYF. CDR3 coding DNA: TGTGCCAGTAGCTTGGAGCTAGCGAGCACTAGCACAGATACGCAGTATTTT.

The CDR3 DNA reads TGTGCCAGCTCACCAAGGACAGGGAACTCTGGAAACACCATATATTTT. This gives the protein CASSPRTGNSGNTIYF. The chain couples TRBV18 to TRBJ1-3, with TRBD1 matching over 8 bases. This CDR3 contains 16 residues. Losses at the gene ends were 2 bases for V and 0 bases for J; bases not matched to a gene: 3. CDR1 and CDR2 from the germline V gene are KGHSH and LQKENI.

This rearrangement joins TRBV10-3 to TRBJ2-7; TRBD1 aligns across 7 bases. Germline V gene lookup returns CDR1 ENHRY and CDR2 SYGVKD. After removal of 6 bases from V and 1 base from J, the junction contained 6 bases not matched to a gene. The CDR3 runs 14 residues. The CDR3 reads CAIRGQYLSYEQYF. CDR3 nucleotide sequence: TGTGCCATCAGGGGACAGTATCTTTCCTACGAGCAGTACTTC.

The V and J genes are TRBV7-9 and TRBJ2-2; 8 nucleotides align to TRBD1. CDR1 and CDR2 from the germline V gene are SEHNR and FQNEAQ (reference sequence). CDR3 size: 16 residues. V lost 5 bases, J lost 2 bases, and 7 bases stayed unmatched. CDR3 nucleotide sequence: TGTGCCAGCAGCCAGCCGGGACAGGCCAACACCGGGGAGCTGTTTTTT. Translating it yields CASSQPGQANTGELFF.

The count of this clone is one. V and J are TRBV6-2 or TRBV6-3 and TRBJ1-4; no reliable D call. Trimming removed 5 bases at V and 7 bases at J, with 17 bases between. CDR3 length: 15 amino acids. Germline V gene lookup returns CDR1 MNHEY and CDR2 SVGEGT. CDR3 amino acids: CASSAPEGVGEKLFF. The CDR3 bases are TGTGCCAGCAGTGCCCCAGAAGGAGTCGGTGAAAAACTGTTTTTT.

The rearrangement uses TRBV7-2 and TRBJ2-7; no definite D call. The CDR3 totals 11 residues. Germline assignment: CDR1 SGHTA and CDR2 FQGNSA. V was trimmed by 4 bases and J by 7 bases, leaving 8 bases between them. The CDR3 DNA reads TGTGCCAGCAGCTCCCGAGGAGAGCAGTACTTC. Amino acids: CASSSRGEQYF.

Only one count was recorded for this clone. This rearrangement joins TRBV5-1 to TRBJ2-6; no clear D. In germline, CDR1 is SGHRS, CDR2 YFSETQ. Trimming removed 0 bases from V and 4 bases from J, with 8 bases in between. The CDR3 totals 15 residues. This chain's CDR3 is CASSLGWAGANVLTF. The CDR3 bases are TGCGCCAGCAGCTTGGGGTGGGCCGGGGCCAACGTCCTGACTTTC. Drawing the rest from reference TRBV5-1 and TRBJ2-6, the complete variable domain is KAGVTQTPRYLIKTRGQQVTLSCSPISGHRSVSWYQQTPGQGLQFLFEYFSETQRNKGNFPGRFSGRQFSNSRSEMNVSTLELGDSALYLCASSLGWAGANVLTFGAGSRLTVL.

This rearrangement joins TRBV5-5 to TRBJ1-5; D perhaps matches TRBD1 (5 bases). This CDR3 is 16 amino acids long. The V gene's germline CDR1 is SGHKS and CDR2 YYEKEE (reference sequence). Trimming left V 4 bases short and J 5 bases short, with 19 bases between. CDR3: CASSTGMGTNYQPQHF. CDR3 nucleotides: TGTGCCAGCAGCACCGGGATGGGGACTAACTATCAGCCCCAGCATTTT.

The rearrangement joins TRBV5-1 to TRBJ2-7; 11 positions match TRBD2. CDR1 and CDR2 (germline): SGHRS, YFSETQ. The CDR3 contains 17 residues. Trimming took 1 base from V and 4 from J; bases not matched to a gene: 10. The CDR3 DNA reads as TGCGCCAGCAGCTTGTTTCCTAGACTAGCGGGAAAGTACGAGCAGTACTTC. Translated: CASSLFPRLAGKYEQYF.

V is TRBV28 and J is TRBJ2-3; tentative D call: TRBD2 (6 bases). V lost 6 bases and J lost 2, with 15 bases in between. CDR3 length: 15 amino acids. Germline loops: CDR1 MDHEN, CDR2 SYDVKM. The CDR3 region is CASSLSGLNTDTQYF. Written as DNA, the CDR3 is TGTGCCAGCAGCCTCAGCGGACTAAACACAGATACGCAGTATTTT.

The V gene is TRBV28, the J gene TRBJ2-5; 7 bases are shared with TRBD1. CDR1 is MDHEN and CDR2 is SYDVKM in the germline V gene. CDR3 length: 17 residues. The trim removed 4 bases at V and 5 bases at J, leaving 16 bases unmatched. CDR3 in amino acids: CASSSPHQQGRGETQYF. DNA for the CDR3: TGTGCCAGCAGTTCCCCACACCAACAGGGCAGGGGGGAGACCCAGTACTTC.

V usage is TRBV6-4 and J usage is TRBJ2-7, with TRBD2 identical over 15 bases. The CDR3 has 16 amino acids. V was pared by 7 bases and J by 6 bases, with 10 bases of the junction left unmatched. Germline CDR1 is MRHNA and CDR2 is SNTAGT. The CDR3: CASIPGLAGGSGEQYF. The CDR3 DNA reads TGTGCCAGCATTCCGGGACTAGCGGGAGGTTCGGGCGAGCAGTACTTC.

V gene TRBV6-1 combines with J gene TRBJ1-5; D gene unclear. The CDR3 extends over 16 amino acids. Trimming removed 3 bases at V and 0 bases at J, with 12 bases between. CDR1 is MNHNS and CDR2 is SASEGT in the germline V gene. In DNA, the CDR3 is TGTGCCAGCAGTGACCCGCGGGGTTATAGCAATCAGCCCCAGCATTTT. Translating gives CASSDPRGYSNQPQHF.

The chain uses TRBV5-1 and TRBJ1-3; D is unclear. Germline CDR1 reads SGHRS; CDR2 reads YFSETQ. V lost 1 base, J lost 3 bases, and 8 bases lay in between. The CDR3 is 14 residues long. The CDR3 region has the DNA TGCGCCAGCAGCTTGAACAGTCTTGGAAACACCATATATTTT. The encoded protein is CASSLNSLGNTIYF.

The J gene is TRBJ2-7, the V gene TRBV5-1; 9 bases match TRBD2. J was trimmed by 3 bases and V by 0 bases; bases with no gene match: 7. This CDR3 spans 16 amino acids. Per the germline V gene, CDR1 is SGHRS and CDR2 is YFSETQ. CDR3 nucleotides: TGCGCCAGCAGCTTGGGTCCTAGCGGGAATAACTACGAGCAGTACTTC. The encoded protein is CASSLGPSGNNYEQYF.

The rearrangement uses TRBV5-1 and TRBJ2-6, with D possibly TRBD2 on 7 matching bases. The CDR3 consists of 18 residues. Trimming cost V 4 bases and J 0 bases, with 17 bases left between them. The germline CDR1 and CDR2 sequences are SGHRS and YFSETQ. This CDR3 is CASSPEGGSYSGANVLTF. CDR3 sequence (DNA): TGCGCCAGCAGCCCCGAGGGGGGGTCCTACTCTGGGGCCAACGTCCTGACTTTC.

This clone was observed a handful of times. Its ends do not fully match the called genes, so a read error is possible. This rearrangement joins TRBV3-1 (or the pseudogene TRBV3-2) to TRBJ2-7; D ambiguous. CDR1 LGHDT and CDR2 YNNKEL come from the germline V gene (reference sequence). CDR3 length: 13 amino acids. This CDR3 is CASSQYYSDEQYF. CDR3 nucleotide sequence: TGTGCCAGCAGCCAATATTACTCCGACGAGCAGTACTTC.

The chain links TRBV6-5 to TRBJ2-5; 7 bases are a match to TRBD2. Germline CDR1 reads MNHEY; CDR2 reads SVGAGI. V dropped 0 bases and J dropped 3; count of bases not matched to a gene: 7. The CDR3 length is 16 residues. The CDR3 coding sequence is TGTGCCAGCAGTTACTCAACAGCGGGAATAAAAGAGACCCAGTACTTC. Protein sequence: CASSYSTAGIKETQYF.

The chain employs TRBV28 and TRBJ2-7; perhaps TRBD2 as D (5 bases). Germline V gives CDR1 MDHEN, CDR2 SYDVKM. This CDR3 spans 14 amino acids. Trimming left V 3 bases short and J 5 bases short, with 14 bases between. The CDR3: CASSFGLAPNEQYF. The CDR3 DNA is TGTGCCAGCAGTTTCGGACTGGCCCCCAACGAGCAGTACTTC.

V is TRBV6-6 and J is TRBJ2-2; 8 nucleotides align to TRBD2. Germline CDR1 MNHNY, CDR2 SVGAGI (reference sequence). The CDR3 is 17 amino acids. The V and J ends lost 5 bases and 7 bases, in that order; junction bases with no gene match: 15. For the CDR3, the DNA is TGTGCCAGCAGTCCCCATTGGCAAGCGGGAGTTGGCGGGGAGCTGTTTTTT. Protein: CASSPHWQAGVGGELFF.